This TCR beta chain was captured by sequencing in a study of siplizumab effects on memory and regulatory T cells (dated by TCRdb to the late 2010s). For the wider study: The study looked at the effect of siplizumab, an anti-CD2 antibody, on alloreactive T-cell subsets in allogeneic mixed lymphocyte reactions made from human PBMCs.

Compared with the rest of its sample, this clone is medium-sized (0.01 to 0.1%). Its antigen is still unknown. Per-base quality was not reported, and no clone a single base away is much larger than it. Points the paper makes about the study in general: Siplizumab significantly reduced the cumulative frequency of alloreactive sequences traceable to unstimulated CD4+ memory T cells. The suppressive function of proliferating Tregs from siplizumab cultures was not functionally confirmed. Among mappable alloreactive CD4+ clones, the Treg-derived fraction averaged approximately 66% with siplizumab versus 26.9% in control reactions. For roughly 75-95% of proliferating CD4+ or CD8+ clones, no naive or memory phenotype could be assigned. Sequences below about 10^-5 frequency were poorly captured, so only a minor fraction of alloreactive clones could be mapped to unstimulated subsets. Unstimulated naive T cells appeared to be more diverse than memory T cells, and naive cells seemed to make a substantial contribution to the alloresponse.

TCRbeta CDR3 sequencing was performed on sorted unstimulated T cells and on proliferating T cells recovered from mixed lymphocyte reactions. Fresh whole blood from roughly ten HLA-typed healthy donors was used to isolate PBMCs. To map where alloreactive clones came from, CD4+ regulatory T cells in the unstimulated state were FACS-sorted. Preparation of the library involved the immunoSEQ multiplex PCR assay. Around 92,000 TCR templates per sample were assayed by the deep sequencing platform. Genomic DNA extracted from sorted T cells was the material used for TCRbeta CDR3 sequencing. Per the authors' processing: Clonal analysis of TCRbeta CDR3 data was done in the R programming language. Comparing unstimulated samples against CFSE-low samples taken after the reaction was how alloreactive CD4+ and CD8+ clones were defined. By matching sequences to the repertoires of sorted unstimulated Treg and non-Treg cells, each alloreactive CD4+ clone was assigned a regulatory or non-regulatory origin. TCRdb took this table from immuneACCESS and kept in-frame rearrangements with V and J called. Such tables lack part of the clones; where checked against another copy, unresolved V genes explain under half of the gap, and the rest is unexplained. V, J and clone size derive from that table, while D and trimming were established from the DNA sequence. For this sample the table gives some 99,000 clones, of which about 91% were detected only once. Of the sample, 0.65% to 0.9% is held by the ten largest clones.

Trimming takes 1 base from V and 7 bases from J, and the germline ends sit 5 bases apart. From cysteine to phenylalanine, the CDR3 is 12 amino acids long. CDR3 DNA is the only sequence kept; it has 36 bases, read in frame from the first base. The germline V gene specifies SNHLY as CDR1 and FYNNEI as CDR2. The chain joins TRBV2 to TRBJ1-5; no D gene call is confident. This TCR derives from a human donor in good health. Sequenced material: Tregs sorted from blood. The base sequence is TGTGCCAGCAGTGAAGGTATACAGCCCCAGCATTTT. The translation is CASSEGIQPQHF.